The clone carrying this T cell receptor beta chain was picked up a small number of times. Its specificity is not known. This specimen belongs to a study of shared clonotypes between healthy human individuals. With V trimmed by 5 bases and J by 2 bases, 8 bases remained unmatched. Germline loops: CDR1 SGHVS, CDR2 FQNEAQ. CDR3 size: 16 residues. Whole-study findings and limits: Of the naive CD4 clonotypes, roughly 5% were shared across several donors.

TCRdb's copy holds only in-frame clones and misses some; the assay was immunoSEQ multiplex PCR. Among some 200,000 clones listed, about 69% were seen once. This receptor was taken from a man aged 30 to 45 in good health. The chain couples TRBV7-8 to TRBJ2-2; 7 bases are a match to TRBD1. Sequencing was done on a sample of memory CD4+ T cells sorted from blood. Subset reported: CD45RA-negative fraction. The CDR3 region has the DNA TGTGCCAGCAGCCGCGAATGGGACAGCAACACCGGGGAGCTGTTTTTT. It is translated as CASSREWDSNTGELFF.